The next 14 T cell receptor beta chains were all read from a single sample in a study of blood T cells in healthy people across ages (dated by TCRdb to the mid-2010s). Library method: 5' RACE. Sequencing instrument: Illumina HiSeq 2500. A second about 7 to 11 cycle PCR used a sample-barcoded 5' primer and a J-beta primer mix. TCRdb trimmed public reads at Q25 via fastp, called clones via MiXCR and kept in-frame beta chains. Every CDR3 protein is listed once, alongside the most common genes and DNA of its rows. The sample yields 800,000 or so distinct CDR3 sequences; more than 20% were counted once. The ten largest clones take up under 4.5% of the sample. These same records also appear under a second study, on T cells of mothers and their children.

Sequenced material: blood. Receptors originate from a boy younger than 18 in good health.

In its sample, this clonotype was seen once. This chain uses TRBV6-5 with TRBJ1-1; 7 bases are shared with TRBD1. The CDR3 has 12 amino acids. The junction had 1 base not matched to a gene; V was cut back by 6 bases and J by 3 bases. Germline V gene lookup returns CDR1 MNHEY and CDR2 SVGAGI. CDR3: CASRGQYTEAFF. CDR3 DNA: TGTGCCAGCAGGGGACAGTACACTGAAGCTTTCTTT.

The sample holds many counts of this clonotype. The J gene is TRBJ2-1, the V gene TRBV20-1; 9 bases align to TRBD2. Germline CDR1 reads DFQATT; CDR2 reads SNEGSKA (reference sequence). With 2 bases clipped from V and 5 bases from J, the junction kept 7 bases outside the gene matches. This CDR3 is 15 amino acids long. The CDR3 spells CSARIASGTDNEQFF. The CDR3 DNA reads TGCAGTGCTAGAATCGCTAGCGGGACCGACAATGAGCAGTTCTTC.

J is TRBJ2-7 and V is TRBV4-3, with 9 bases fitting TRBD1. The V gene end was trimmed by 1 base and the J gene end by 2 bases; junction bases not matched to a gene: 3. This CDR3 is built from 15 residues. The germline V gene encodes CDR1 LGHNA and CDR2 YSLEER. In DNA form, the CDR3 reads TGCGCCAGCAGCCAAGGAAGGACAGGGGCCTACGAGCAGTACTTC. It is translated as CASSQGRTGAYEQYF.

V usage is TRBV20-1 and J usage is TRBJ2-5; a possible D gene is TRBD1 (6 bases). The CDR3 sequence is 13 residues long. Trimming pared 0 bases from V and 5 bases from J, leaving 10 bases between. Germline loops: CDR1 DFQATT, CDR2 SNEGSKA (reference sequence). The CDR3 DNA sequence: TGCAGTGCTAGAGATCCAGGGGAGGAGACCCAGTACTTC. It yields the protein CSARDPGEETQYF.

The CDR3 is CASQAEPLYNEQFF. CDR3 nucleotides: TGTGCCAGCCAAGCGGAACCGCTCTACAATGAGCAGTTCTTC. J is TRBJ2-1 and V is TRBV7-2, with a tentative D call TRBD2 (5 bases). Looked up from germline, CDR1 is SGHTA and CDR2 is FQGNSA. The V end lost 8 bases, the J end lost 3 bases, and 14 bases lay between the germline ends. CDR3 length equals 14 residues.

The chain carries TRBV29-1 and TRBJ2-5; D unclear. The CDR3 extends over 13 amino acids. CDR1 and CDR2 from the germline V gene are SQVTM and ANQGSEA. V lost 2 bases and J 5 bases, leaving 12 bases between the germline ends. The chain's CDR3 is CSVEKGDWETQYF. The DNA of the CDR3 is TGCAGCGTTGAAAAGGGTGATTGGGAGACCCAGTACTTC.

This clonotype appeared a few times. The chain combines TRBV7-9 with TRBJ2-7; TRBD1 aligns across 10 bases. The CDR3 covers 17 residues. V gave up 4 bases and J gave up 1 base; unmatched junction bases: 10. Germline V gene data show CDR1 as SEHNR and CDR2 as FQNEAQ (reference sequence). Here the CDR3 DNA reads TGTGCCAGCAGCTCTAATTACCGGGACAGGGGTTCCTACGAGCAGTACTTC. As protein: CASSSNYRDRGSYEQYF.

The V and J genes are TRBV9 and TRBJ2-2, with D possibly TRBD1 on 5 matching bases. Germline CDR1 SGDLS, CDR2 YYNGEE. The CDR3 loop spans 14 amino acids. Trimming left V 0 bases short and J 6 bases short, with 9 bases between. CDR3 amino acids: CASSVVQVAGELFF. Here the CDR3 DNA reads TGTGCCAGCAGCGTAGTACAGGTCGCCGGGGAGCTGTTTTTT.

This clonotype was seen only a few times. This chain links TRBV20-1 with TRBJ1-6, with D possibly TRBD1 on 6 matching bases. Germline V gene lookup returns CDR1 DFQATT and CDR2 SNEGSKA (reference sequence). The CDR3 runs 18 residues. Trimming pared 6 bases from V and 0 bases from J, leaving 21 bases between. The CDR3 protein is CSAPGSSGDTSYNSPLHF. As DNA, the CDR3 is TGCAGTGCCCCAGGATCCTCGGGGGACACCTCCTATAATTCACCCCTCCACTTT.

The gene calls are TRBV20-1 and TRBJ2-4; unclear D gene. The germline CDR1 and CDR2 sequences are DFQATT and SNEGSKA (reference sequence). CDR3 length: 13 residues. V lost 4 bases, J lost 0 bases, and 7 bases lay in between. The CDR3 nucleotides are TGCAGTGCTATGGGGATAGCCAAAAACATTCAGTACTTC. Protein sequence: CSAMGIAKNIQYF.

The rearrangement uses TRBV20-1 and TRBJ2-7, with 8 positions matching TRBD1. The CDR3 is 14 amino acids. Unmatched junction bases numbered 7, after V lost 1 base and J lost 5 bases. Germline V gives CDR1 DFQATT, CDR2 SNEGSKA (reference sequence). The CDR3 here is CSARGGRGPHEQYF. As DNA, the CDR3 is TGCAGTGCTAGAGGCGGCAGGGGGCCTCACGAGCAGTACTTC.

In the case of this clonotype: The conserved phenylalanine or tryptophan is not found at the CDR3 terminus, so this likely reflects a read error. V gene TRBV18 combines with J gene TRBJ2-5; possible D gene TRBD1, 6 bases. V shed 2 bases and J shed 5 bases, with 12 bases lying between them. This CDR3 has 14 amino acids. Germline CDR1 reads KGHSH; CDR2 reads LQKENI. CDR3 nucleotides: TGTGCCAGCTCACCAGTCTTGGACAGCGAGACCCAGTACCTC. This codes for CASSPVLDSETQYL.

The rearrangement uses TRBV29-1 and TRBJ2-3, with D maybe TRBD2 (5 bases). The CDR3 has 12 amino acids. Germline-derived CDR1 and CDR2 are SQVTM and ANQGSEA. Between the trimmed V and J ends, which lost 6 bases and 4 bases, there was a span of 11 bases. CDR3 coding DNA: TGCAGCGTCGCGGGTCCCCCAGATACGCAGTATTTT. This gives the protein CSVAGPPDTQYF.

The rearrangement uses TRBV7-9 and TRBJ2-2, with D unclear. Looked up from germline, CDR1 is SEHNR and CDR2 is FQNEAQ (reference sequence). The CDR3 totals 13 residues. V lost 3 bases and J 4 bases, leaving 6 bases between the germline ends. CDR3 sequence: CASSFYSTGELFF. Here the CDR3 DNA reads TGTGCCAGCAGCTTTTATTCCACCGGGGAGCTGTTTTTT.